This is a list of T cell receptor beta chains from one sample in a study of blood T cells in healthy people across ages. TCRdb passed the 5' RACE reads through MiXCR, listing each CDR3 protein once. Among roughly 650,000 distinct CDR3 sequences listed, roughly 32% were seen once. Sequenced sample: blood. The receptors were sampled from a woman of 80 years or more in good health. Both conserved end residues are part of each CDR3. Fields, in order: D gene, J gene, clone size, V gene, CDR3 DNA, CDR3 protein. D genes are given only for firm matches. Only some rows state a clone size, as once, few, many or a class for expanded clones.

. | TRBJ1-5 | few | TRBV9 | TGTGCCAGCAGCGCCGCCGGGGTCCAGCCCCAGCATTTT | CASSAAGVQPQHF
. | TRBJ1-2 | many | TRBV7-2 | TGTGCCAGCAGCTTAGTCGGGGGTCCTAAGGTGGATGGCTACACCTTC | CASSLVGGPKVDGYTF
. | TRBJ2-1 | many | TRBV4-1 | TGCGCCAGCAGCCCTCTCCCCACTAGGGGGTACACCCATGAGCAGTTCTTC | CASSPLPTRGYTHEQFF
. | TRBJ2-4 | many | TRBV7-8 | TGTGCCAGCAGCTTAGCAATCCCGGGCAAGGGCAAAAACATTCAGTACTTC | CASSLAIPGKGKNIQYF
. | TRBJ1-2 | . | TRBV9 | TGTGCCAGCAGCGTAGAGGCTACGCGAGGATATGGCTACACCTTC | CASSVEATRGYGYTF
TRBD2 | TRBJ2-1 | . | TRBV20-1 | TGCAGTGCTAGAGATCGACTAGCGGGGTATGAGCAGTTCTTC | CSARDRLAGYEQFF
. | TRBJ1-1 | many | TRBV20-1 | TGCAGTGCTATTTGGACTGAAGCTTTCTTT | CSAIWTEAFF
TRBD2 | TRBJ2-1 | many | TRBV28 | TGTGCCAGCAATGAGAGCCGCGGGGGGCGGGGGTATGGTGAGCAGTTCTTC | CASNESRGGRGYGEQFF
. | TRBJ2-1 | many | TRBV6-5 | TGTGCCAGCAGTTTGCGGCGAGGTGAGCAGTTCTTC | CASSLRRGEQFF
TRBD1 | TRBJ2-1 | many | TRBV29-1 | TGCAGCGTTGAGACAGGGGTCCCCTACAATGAGCAGTTCTTC | CSVETGVPYNEQFF
. | TRBJ2-7 | . | TRBV29-1 | TGCAGCGGCCGGGGTAGAACCTCCTACGAGCAGTACTTC | CSGRGRTSYEQYF
TRBD2 | TRBJ2-2 | . | TRBV6-2/TRBV6-3 | TGTGCCAGCAGTTACAGGACCGGACTAGCGGGGGGATTTACCGGGGAGCTGTTTTTT | CASSYRTGLAGGFTGELFF
. | TRBJ2-5 | many | TRBV3-1 | TGCGCCAGCAGCCCGACCGGAGTTCGAGAGACCCAGTACTTC | CASSPTGVRETQYF
TRBD2 | TRBJ2-2 | few | TRBV2 | TGTGCCAGCAGTAGACTAGCGGGGGGCACCGGGGAGCTGTTTTTT | CASSRLAGGTGELFF
. | TRBJ2-5 | . | TRBV5-4 | TGTGCCAGCAAAATCATCGGTGGGGAGACCCAGTACTTC | CASKIIGGETQYF
. | TRBJ2-7 | many | TRBV18 | TGTGCCAGCTCACCAACAGTCTCCTACGAGCAGTACTTC | CASSPTVSYEQYF
. | TRBJ2-6 | . | TRBV21-1 | TGTGCCAGCAGCAAAGTTAGGGGCACGGGACGGACCTCTGGGGCCAACGTCCTGACTTTC | CASSKVRGTGRTSGANVLTF
. | TRBJ2-3 | . | TRBV30 | TGTGCCTGGTCCCGGGGACTGGCTGCGGATACGCAGTATTTT | CAWSRGLAADTQYF
TRBD1 | TRBJ2-2 | . | TRBV10-3 | TGTGCCATCGCAGGGGGCATCACCGGGGAGCTGTTTTTT | CAIAGGITGELFF
TRBD2 | TRBJ2-3 | many | TRBV7-3 | TGTGCCAGCAGCAGGACTAGCGACACAGATACGCAGTATTTT | CASSRTSDTDTQYF
. | TRBJ1-6 | . | TRBV2 | TGTGCCAGCAGTGAACGTGCAGGCCCGAATTCACCCCTCCACTTT | CASSERAGPNSPLHF
TRBD1 | TRBJ2-4 | . | TRBV7-2 | TGTGCCAGCAGCTTAGCTACAGGGGGCTATGCCGAGCGGCACTTC | CASSLATGGYAERHF
. | TRBJ2-2 | few | TRBV6-5 | TGTGCCAGCACCGTAACCCCGAACACCGGGGAGCTGTTTTTT | CASTVTPNTGELFF
. | TRBJ2-7 | . | TRBV6-5 | TGTGCCAGCAGTTTTACGCCGCCCTCCGAGCAGTACTTC | CASSFTPPSEQYF
TRBD2 | TRBJ2-5 | . | TRBV20-1 | TGCAGTGCCATAGCGGGAGGTCCTCAAGAGACCCAGTACTTC | CSAIAGGPQETQYF
. | TRBJ2-7 | many | TRBV6-2/TRBV6-3 | TGTGCCAGCGGCCAAGACACGATAAGCGAGCAGTACTTC | CASGQDTISEQYF
. | TRBJ2-7 | . | TRBV6-1 | TGTGCCAGCAGTGAAGCTCACCAGGGGAGCAACGAGCAGTACTTC | CASSEAHQGSNEQYF
TRBD1 | TRBJ2-7 | . | TRBV28 | TGTGCCAGCAGTTCCCCATCCGGGACAGCCTACGAGCAGTACTTC | CASSSPSGTAYEQYF
. | TRBJ1-1 | few | TRBV2 | TGTGCCAGCAATAGGGGGATGAACACTGAAGCTTTCTTT | CASNRGMNTEAFF
TRBD2 | TRBJ2-3 | . | TRBV5-1 | TGCGCCAGCAGCCTTAGCGGGAGCAACACAGATACGCAGTATTTT | CASSLSGSNTDTQYF
. | TRBJ2-1 | many | TRBV7-2 | TGTGCCAGCAGCACTAGGGGAGGTCTTGAGCAGTTCTTC | CASSTRGGLEQFF
TRBD2 | TRBJ2-7 | . | TRBV30 | TGTGCCTGGAGTGGAGCGGGGGGGCAAAAGTCCTACAATGAGCAGTACTTC | CAWSGAGGQKSYNEQYF
. | TRBJ2-7 | many | TRBV4-2 | TGTGCCAGCAGCCCCGGAGGGGTACTGGTGGGCGAGCAGTACTTC | CASSPGGVLVGEQYF
TRBD1 | TRBJ2-1 | many | TRBV10-3 | TGTGCCATCAGTGGGGGACAGTACAATGAGCAGTTCTTC | CAISGGQYNEQFF
TRBD2 | TRBJ2-3 | many | TRBV25-1 | TGTGCCAGCAGCGGGGGGTTCACAGATACGCAGTATTTT | CASSGGFTDTQYF
. | TRBJ2-1 | . | TRBV20-1 | TGCAGTGCGCCCTGGGGGGCTAATGAGCAGTTCTTC | CSAPWGANEQFF
TRBD2 | TRBJ2-7 | . | TRBV20-1 | TGCAGTGCTAGAGGGGGAGGGGATAACTCCTACGAGCAGTACTTC | CSARGGGDNSYEQYF
TRBD1 | TRBJ2-7 | many | TRBV30 | TGTGCCTGGAGTGTACAGGGGACCTACGAGCAGTACTTC | CAWSVQGTYEQYF
TRBD1 | TRBJ2-3 | many | TRBV7-9 | TGTGCCAGCAGCTTAAGTTGGGACAGGGACACAGATACGCAGTATTTT | CASSLSWDRDTDTQYF
. | TRBJ1-1 | many | TRBV10-3 | TGTGCCATCAGTTCCGGGACCTACCCGACTGAAGCTTTCTTT | CAISSGTYPTEAFF
TRBD1 | TRBJ2-7 | many | TRBV14 | TGTGCCAGCAGCCAGATCCGAGACAGGGGATCGGAGCAGTACTTC | CASSQIRDRGSEQYF
. | TRBJ2-1 | few | TRBV5-6 | TGTGCCAGCAGCTGGGGACCCTCTCAAGAGACCCAGTTCTTC | CASSWGPSQETQFF
. | TRBJ1-5 | . | TRBV6-1 | TGTGCCAGCAGTGGACAGCACAATCAGCCCCAGCATTTT | CASSGQHNQPQHF
. | TRBJ2-1 | . | TRBV20-1 | TGCAGTGCCCTCGGGGGGGACAGGGCCGATGAGCAGTTCTTC | CSALGGDRADEQFF
TRBD2 | TRBJ2-5 | many | TRBV28 | TGTGCCAGCAGTTTACGGAGGCTAGCGGGGATCCAAGAGACCCAGTACTTC | CASSLRRLAGIQETQYF
. | TRBJ1-2 | many | TRBV11-2 | TGTGCCAGCAGCTTAGGGGGACGCTATGGCTACACCTTC | CASSLGGRYGYTF
. | TRBJ2-7 | many | TRBV4-2 | TGTGCCAGCAGCCAAGACCGGGGGCCCTACGAGCAGTACTTC | CASSQDRGPYEQYF
. | TRBJ2-1 | many | TRBV4-1 | TGCGCCAGCAGCCAAGCAAACACTAGAGATAGTGAGCAGTTCTTC | CASSQANTRDSEQFF
TRBD1 | TRBJ1-1 | many | TRBV20-1 | TGCAGTGCTAGCGATAACAGGGGCACTGAAGCTTTCTTT | CSASDNRGTEAFF
TRBD2 | TRBJ2-5 | . | TRBV28 | TGTGCCAGCAGTTCCCTACTAGCGGGGGCGGAGACCCAGTACTTC | CASSSLLAGAETQYF
TRBD2 | TRBJ2-5 | . | TRBV3-1 | TGTGCCAGCAGCCAAGTGGCCGGGACTAGCGGGGCCCAGTACTTC | CASSQVAGTSGAQYF
. | TRBJ2-5 | many | TRBV5-6 | TGTGCCAGCAGCAAGAGACAGGGAGGAGAGACCCAGTACTTC | CASSKRQGGETQYF
TRBD2 | TRBJ2-7 | . | TRBV5-1 | TGCGCCAGCAGTCCGGGACTAGCGGGAACTGATCGATCCTACGAGCAGTACTTC | CASSPGLAGTDRSYEQYF
TRBD2 | TRBJ2-1 | many | TRBV7-9 | TGTGCCAGCAGCATGTTAGCGGGGGGGCTGGATGAGCAGTTCTTC | CASSMLAGGLDEQFF
. | TRBJ2-7 | . | TRBV7-2 | TGTGCCAGCAGCTTCCAAGTGAGGAGCTCCTACGAGCAGTACTTC | CASSFQVRSSYEQYF